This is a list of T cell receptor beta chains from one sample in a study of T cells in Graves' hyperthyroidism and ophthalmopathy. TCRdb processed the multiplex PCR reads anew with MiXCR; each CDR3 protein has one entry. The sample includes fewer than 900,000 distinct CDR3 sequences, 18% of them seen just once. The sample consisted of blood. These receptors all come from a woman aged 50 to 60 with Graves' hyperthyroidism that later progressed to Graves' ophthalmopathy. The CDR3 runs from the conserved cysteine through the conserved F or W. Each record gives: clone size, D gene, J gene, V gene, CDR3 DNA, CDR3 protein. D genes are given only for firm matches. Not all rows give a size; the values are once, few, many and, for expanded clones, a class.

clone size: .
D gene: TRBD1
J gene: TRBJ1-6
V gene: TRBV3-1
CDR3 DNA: TGTGCCAGCAGCCAAAGACCCCAAACACCGGGACAGAGTTCACCCCCCCACTTT
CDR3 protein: CASSQRPQTPGQSSPPHF

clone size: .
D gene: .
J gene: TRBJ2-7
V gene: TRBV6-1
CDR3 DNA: TGTGCCAGCAGCCCCCCTAGGGCCCTCGAGCAGTACTTC
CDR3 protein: CASSPPRALEQYF

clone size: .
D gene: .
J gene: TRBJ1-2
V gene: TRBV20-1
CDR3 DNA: TGCAGTGCTACCCCCGAGGGGGGGCGACGGTATGGCTACACCTTC
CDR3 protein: CSATPEGGRRYGYTF

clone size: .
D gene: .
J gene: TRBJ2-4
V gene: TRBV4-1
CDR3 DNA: TGCGCCAGCAGCTATTTTTTCCCGAAAAGGGCGAACATTCAGTACTTC
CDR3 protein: CASSYFFPKRANIQYF

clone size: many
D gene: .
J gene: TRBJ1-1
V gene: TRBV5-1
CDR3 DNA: TGCGCCAGCAGCTTGGAGGGACTGGTGAACACTGAAGCTTTCTTT
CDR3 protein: CASSLEGLVNTEAFF

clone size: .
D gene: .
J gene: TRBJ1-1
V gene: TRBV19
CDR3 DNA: TGTGCCACGGGGGGCTCTGAAGCTTTCTTT
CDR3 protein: CATGGSEAFF

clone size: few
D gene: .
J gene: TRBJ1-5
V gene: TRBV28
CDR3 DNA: TGTGCCAGCGGCCTCACAGGGATCCCCCAGCCCCAGCATTTT
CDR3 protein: CASGLTGIPQPQHF

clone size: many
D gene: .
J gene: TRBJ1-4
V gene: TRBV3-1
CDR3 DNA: TGTGCCAGCAGCCAAGAGGGACGGACGAGTGAAAAACTGTTTTTT
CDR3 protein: CASSQEGRTSEKLFF

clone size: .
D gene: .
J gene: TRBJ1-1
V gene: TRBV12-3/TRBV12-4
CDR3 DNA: TGTGCCAGCAGTTTAGCAAGTGTGGAGAAAGCTTTCTTT
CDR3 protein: CASSLASVEKAFF

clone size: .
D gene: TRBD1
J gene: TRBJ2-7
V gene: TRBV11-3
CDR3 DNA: TGTGCCAGCAGCCCCCAAGGGACAGGGGATGGCGAGCAGTACTTC
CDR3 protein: CASSPQGTGDGEQYF

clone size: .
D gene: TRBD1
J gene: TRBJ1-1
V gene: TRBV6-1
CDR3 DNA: TGTGCCAGCAGTGAAGAGGGGGCTTGGACTGAAGCTTTCTTT
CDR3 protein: CASSEEGAWTEAFF

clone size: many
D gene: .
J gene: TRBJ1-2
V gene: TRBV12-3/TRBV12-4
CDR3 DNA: TGTGCCAGCAGCTTCGAACAGAGCTATGGCTACACCTTC
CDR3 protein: CASSFEQSYGYTF

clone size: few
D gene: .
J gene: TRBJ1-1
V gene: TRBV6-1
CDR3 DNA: TGTGCCAGCACCCAGGACGGACGAGTTGAAGCTTTCTTT
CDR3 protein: CASTQDGRVEAFF

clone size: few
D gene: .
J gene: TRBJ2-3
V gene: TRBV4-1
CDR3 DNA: TGCGCCAGCAGCCAGCCCCGGGATACGCAGTATTTT
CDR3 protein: CASSQPRDTQYF

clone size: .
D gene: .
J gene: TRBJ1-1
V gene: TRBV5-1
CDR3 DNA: TGCGCCAGCAGCACCTTTACAGGGACCGTGATGAACACTGAAGCTTTCTTT
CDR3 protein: CASSTFTGTVMNTEAFF

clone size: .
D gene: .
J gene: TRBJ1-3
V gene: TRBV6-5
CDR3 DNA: TGTGCCAGCAGTTACCACATCGGACCTGGAAACACCATATATTTT
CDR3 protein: CASSYHIGPGNTIYF

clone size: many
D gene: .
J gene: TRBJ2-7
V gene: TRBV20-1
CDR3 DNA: TGCAGTGCCCGCGGGCTAACCTACGAGCAGTACTTC
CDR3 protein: CSARGLTYEQYF

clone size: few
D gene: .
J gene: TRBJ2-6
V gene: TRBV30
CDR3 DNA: TGTGCCTGGATGGTAATCTCTGGGGCCAACGTCCTGACTTTC
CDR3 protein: CAWMVISGANVLTF

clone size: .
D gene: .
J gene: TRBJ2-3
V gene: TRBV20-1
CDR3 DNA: TGCAGTGCCGCGGACTCTGGGATCACAGATACGCAGTATTTT
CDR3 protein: CSAADSGITDTQYF

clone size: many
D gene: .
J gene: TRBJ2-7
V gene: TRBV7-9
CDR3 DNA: TGTGCCAGCAGCTTAGCGAGGGCGGAGACATTGCCCTACGAGCAGTACTTC
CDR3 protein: CASSLARAETLPYEQYF

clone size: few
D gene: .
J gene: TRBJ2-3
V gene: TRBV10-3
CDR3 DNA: TGTGCCATCAGTGAGGGGGACCCAGTCCAATATACGCAGTATTTT
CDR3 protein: CAISEGDPVQYTQYF

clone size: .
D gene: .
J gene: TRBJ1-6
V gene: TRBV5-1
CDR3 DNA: TGCGCCAGCAGCGCGGACGTATTCCCTTCACCCCTCCACTTT
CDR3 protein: CASSADVFPSPLHF

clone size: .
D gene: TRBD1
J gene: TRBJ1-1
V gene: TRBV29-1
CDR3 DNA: TGCAGCGCCGGACAGGAACTAGCTTTCTTT
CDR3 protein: CSAGQELAFF

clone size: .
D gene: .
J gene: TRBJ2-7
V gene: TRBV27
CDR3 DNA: TGTGCCAGCAGTTCACACCCAAGGATCCTTCGTCCATGCAAGCAGTACTTC
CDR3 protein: CASSSHPRILRPCKQYF

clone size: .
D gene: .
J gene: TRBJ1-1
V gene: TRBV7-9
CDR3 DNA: TGTGCCAGCAGCTTAAGTGGGGGGGACACTGAAGCTTTCTTT
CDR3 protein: CASSLSGGDTEAFF

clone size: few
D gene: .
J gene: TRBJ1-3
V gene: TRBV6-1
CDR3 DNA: TGTGCCACCCGGAGAGATAACTCTGGAAACACCATATATTTT
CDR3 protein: CATRRDNSGNTIYF

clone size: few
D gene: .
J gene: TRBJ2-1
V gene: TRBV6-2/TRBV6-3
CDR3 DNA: TGTGCCAGCAGAGGTATGCTGGGGCAGTTCTTC
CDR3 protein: CASRGMLGQFF

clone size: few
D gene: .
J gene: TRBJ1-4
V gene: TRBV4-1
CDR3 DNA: TGCGCCAGCAGCCAAGAACAGGGTGTAGGTGAAAAACTGTTTTTT
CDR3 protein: CASSQEQGVGEKLFF

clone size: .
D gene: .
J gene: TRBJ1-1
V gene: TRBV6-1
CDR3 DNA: TGTGCCAGCAGTTCTCCGGGACTCGGTGAAGCTTTCTTT
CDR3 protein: CASSSPGLGEAFF

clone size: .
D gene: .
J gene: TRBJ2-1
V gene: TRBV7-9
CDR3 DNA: TGTGCCAGCAGTTGGGGATTGGGAGACAGCTCCTACAATGAGCAGTTCTTC
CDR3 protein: CASSWGLGDSSYNEQFF

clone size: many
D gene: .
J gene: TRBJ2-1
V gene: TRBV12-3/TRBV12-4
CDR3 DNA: TGTGCCAGCAGTTTCGGCAGGGGAGGCAGGAGCGATGAGCAGTTCTTC
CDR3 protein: CASSFGRGGRSDEQFF

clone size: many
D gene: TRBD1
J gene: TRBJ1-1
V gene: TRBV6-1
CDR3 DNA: TGTGCCAGCAGTGGTCCCGGGACAGGGATGAACACTGAAGCTTTCTTT
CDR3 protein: CASSGPGTGMNTEAFF

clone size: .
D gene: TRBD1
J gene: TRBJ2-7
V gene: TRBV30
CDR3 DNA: TGTGCCTGGGGCGGGACAGGGTTAAATTACGAGCAGTACTTC
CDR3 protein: CAWGGTGLNYEQYF

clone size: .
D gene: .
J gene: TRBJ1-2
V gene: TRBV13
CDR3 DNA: TGTGCCAGCAGCTTCCCCGGGACAAGCTACACCTTC
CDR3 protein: CASSFPGTSYTF

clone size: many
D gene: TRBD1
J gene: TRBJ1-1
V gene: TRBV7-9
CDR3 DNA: TGTGCCAGCAGCTCCGGGCAGGGGGCATTCACTGAAGCTTTCTTT
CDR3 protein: CASSSGQGAFTEAFF

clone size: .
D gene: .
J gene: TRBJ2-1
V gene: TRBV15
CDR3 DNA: TGTGCCACCAGGGGACGAATCTACAATGAGCAGTTCTTC
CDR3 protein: CATRGRIYNEQFF

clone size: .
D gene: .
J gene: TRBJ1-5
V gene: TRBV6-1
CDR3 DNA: TGTGCCAGCAGTGAATATCCCTGGACCCAGCATTTT
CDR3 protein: CASSEYPWTQHF

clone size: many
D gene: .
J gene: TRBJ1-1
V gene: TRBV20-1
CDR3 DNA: TGCAGTGCAAAAAAACCGCGGACGGTGAACACTGAAGCTTTCTTT
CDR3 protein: CSAKKPRTVNTEAFF

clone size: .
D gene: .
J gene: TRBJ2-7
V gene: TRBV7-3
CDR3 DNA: TGTGCCAGCAGCTATGACAGTCTCTCTTGGCAGTACTTC
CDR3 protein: CASSYDSLSWQYF

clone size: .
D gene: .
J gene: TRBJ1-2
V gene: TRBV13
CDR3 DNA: TGTGCCAGCAGCCTAACTACCAGGAGCTACACCTTC
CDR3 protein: CASSLTTRSYTF

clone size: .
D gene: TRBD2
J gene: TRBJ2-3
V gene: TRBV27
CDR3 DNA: TGTGCCAGCTCGCGGGGGGATTCAGATACGCAGTATTTT
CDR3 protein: CASSRGDSDTQYF

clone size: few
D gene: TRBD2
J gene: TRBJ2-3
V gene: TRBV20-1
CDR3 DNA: TGCAGTGCTAGATTCTCCGGGGGGGGGGCCACAGATACGCAGTATTTT
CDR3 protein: CSARFSGGGATDTQYF